One sample yielded the 2 T cell receptor beta chains listed below, sequenced in a study of blood T cell repertoires in COVID-19. Measured with immunoSEQ multiplex PCR; TCRdb has only the in-frame clones, and not every one. The top ten hold roughly 8% of the sample, which has tens of thousands of clones, around nine tenths seen once. The specimen was peripheral blood. These receptors came from a human donor in a cohort sampled during active COVID-19.

The count of this clone is one. The chain recombines TRBV4-1 with TRBJ2-7, with 9 bases fitting TRBD1. There are 13 residues in the CDR3. V lost 4 bases and J lost 4; bases outside the gene matches: 2. Looked up from germline, CDR1 is MGHRA and CDR2 is YSYEKL. CDR3 coding DNA: TGCGCCAGCAGCCGGGACAGGGAATACGAGCAGTACTTC. It yields the protein CASSRDREYEQYF.

The chain is built from TRBV5-1 and TRBJ1-1; D is perhaps TRBD1 (5 bases). Germline lookup yields CDR1 SGHRS and CDR2 YFSETQ. This CDR3 region has 15 residues. Trimming stripped 0 bases from V and 5 bases from J, with 14 bases between. The CDR3 DNA reads TGCGCCAGCAGCTTGGATTCGGGGGGGAGGACTGAAGCTTTCTTT. Its translation: CASSLDSGGRTEAFF. The full variable domain, its missing parts supplied by reference TRBV5-1 and TRBJ1-1, is KAGVTQTPRYLIKTRGQQVTLSCSPISGHRSVSWYQQTPGQGLQFLFEYFSETQRNKGNFPGRFSGRQFSNSRSEMNVSTLELGDSALYLCASSLDSGGRTEAFFGQGTRLTVV.